This entry lists 23 T cell receptor beta chains sequenced from one sample in a study of blood T cell repertoires in COVID-19. Clones were read by immunoSEQ multiplex PCR, and TCRdb kept only the in-frame ones, dropping some. The sample includes about 400,000 clones, just under 90% seen only once; the top ten take 1.5% to 2%. The sequenced sample was PBMCs or T cells enriched from blood (not recorded which). The receptors come from a woman aged 25 to 39 who had recovered from COVID-19.

The rearrangement joins TRBV6-5 to TRBJ2-5; the match to TRBD2 covers 14 bases. J gave up 2 bases and V 4 bases, and 3 bases lay outside the gene matches. The CDR3 has 16 residues. CDR1 and CDR2 (germline): MNHEY, SVGAGI. The chain's CDR3 is CASSSGLAGGQETQYF. In DNA, the CDR3 is TGTGCCAGCAGTTCCGGACTAGCGGGGGGACAAGAGACCCAGTACTTC.

The chain employs TRBV27 and TRBJ1-5; possible D gene TRBD1, 6 bases. Trimming shortened V by 2 bases and J by 0 bases, and 20 bases separated the two germline ends. CDR3 size: 19 residues. Germline V gene data show CDR1 as MNHEY and CDR2 as SMNVEV (reference sequence). The CDR3 region has the DNA TGTGCCAGCAGTTTACCAAAGGACAGAGACACCCTTAGCAATCAGCCCCAGCATTTT. Residues: CASSLPKDRDTLSNQPQHF.

In its sample, this clone was seen once. V and J are TRBV5-8 and TRBJ1-5; 7 bases are a match to TRBD1. The CDR3 is 15 amino acids. Germline lookup yields CDR1 SGHTS and CDR2 YDEGEE. V dropped 3 bases and J dropped 6; count of bases not matched to a gene: 9. This CDR3 is CASSSGTVFGQPQHF. The CDR3 DNA is TGTGCCAGCAGCTCCGGGACAGTCTTTGGTCAGCCCCAGCATTTT.

The chain combines TRBV4-2 with TRBJ2-1, with 8 nucleotides matching TRBD2. Germline assignment: CDR1 LGHNA and CDR2 YNFKEQ. V was clipped by 2 bases and J by 3 bases; unmatched bases: 9. The CDR3 has 17 residues. CDR3 amino acids: CASSQRPGGVNYNEQFF. CDR3 DNA: TGTGCCAGCAGCCAACGGCCCGGGGGGGTTAACTACAATGAGCAGTTCTTC.

Concerning this clone itself: Other DNA sequences in this sample translate to the same CDR3. V usage is TRBV7-2 and J usage is TRBJ2-5; TRBD1 might be the D (5 bases). V shed 1 base and J shed 1 base, with 10 bases lying between them. The CDR3 runs to 15 residues. Looked up from germline, CDR1 is SGHTA and CDR2 is FQGNSA. The CDR3 loop is CASSLGTGLQETQYF. CDR3 DNA: TGTGCCAGCAGCTTAGGTACAGGTCTCCAAGAGACCCAGTACTTC.

This clone was counted between two and nine times. The chain has TRBV28 and TRBJ2-1; 10 nucleotides agree with TRBD2. CDR3 length equals 14 residues. Germline assignment: CDR1 MDHEN and CDR2 SYDVKM. J gave up 2 bases and V 7 bases, and 2 bases lay outside the gene matches. CDR3 coding DNA: TGTGCCAGCACAACTAGCGGGACCTACAATGAGCAGTTCTTC. Translated: CASTTSGTYNEQFF.

The genes are TRBV5-5 and TRBJ1-6; maybe TRBD1 (5 bases). CDR1 is SGHKS, CDR2 YYEKEE, per germline (reference sequence). CDR3 size: 15 residues. The germline V and J ends were trimmed by 0 bases and 6 bases, with 10 bases remaining between them. CDR3 amino acids: CASSLETGGNSPLHF. CDR3 in DNA: TGTGCCAGCAGCTTGGAAACAGGCGGTAATTCACCCCTCCACTTT.

A note on this clone: One end of the junction does not line up with germline, which may come from a read error. The rearrangement links TRBV7-9 to TRBJ2-1; maybe TRBD1 (5 bases). The CDR3 spans 14 residues. Germline CDR1 is SEHNR and CDR2 is FQNEAQ (reference sequence). CDR3 sequence (DNA): TGTGCCAGCAGCACCTCCCGACAGTACAGTGAGCAGTTCTTC. It codes for CASSTSRQYSEQFF.

The chain is built from TRBV7-2 and TRBJ2-3; maybe TRBD2 (6 bases). The germline V and J ends were trimmed by 5 bases and 1 base, with 10 bases remaining between them. Germline CDR1 reads SGHTA; CDR2 reads FQGNSA. The CDR3 consists of 14 residues. The CDR3 loop is CASSRGAGTDTQYF. CDR3 DNA sequence: TGTGCCAGCAGCCGCGGGGCGGGCACAGATACGCAGTATTTT.

This clone has just one count. The chain carries TRBV2 and TRBJ1-2; no reliable D call. Trimming removed 2 bases at V and 8 bases at J, with 12 bases between. The germline CDR1 and CDR2 sequences are SNHLY and FYNNEI. The CDR3 length is 13 residues. CDR3 nucleotides: TGTGCCAGCAGTGAACAGCTGAGGCAAGGCTACACCTTC. Translation: CASSEQLRQGYTF.

The rearrangement links TRBV24-1 to TRBJ1-1; the D gene is possibly TRBD1 (5 bases). This CDR3 contains 16 residues. Germline CDR1 is KGHDR and CDR2 is SFDVKD. V lost 4 bases and J 5 bases, leaving 19 bases between the germline ends. CDR3 sequence: CATSEAGSGSRTEAFF. The CDR3, as DNA: TGTGCCACCAGTGAAGCAGGGTCGGGTTCAAGGACTGAAGCTTTCTTT.

CDR3 sequence: CASGGGTNYGYTF. CDR3 bases: TGTGCCAGCGGGGGGGGAACTAACTATGGCTACACCTTC. The chain couples TRBV7-6 to TRBJ1-2; D may be TRBD1 (5 bases). V gave up 8 bases and J gave up 0 bases, with 10 bases separating them. The germline CDR1 and CDR2 sequences are SGHVS and FNYEAQ. The CDR3 is 13 amino acids.

V gene TRBV4-1 combines with J gene TRBJ1-3; D gene ambiguous. Looked up from germline, CDR1 is MGHRA and CDR2 is YSYEKL. Trimming stripped 1 base from V and 2 bases from J, with 9 bases between. The CDR3 extends over 15 amino acids. The CDR3: CASSQVEAPGNTIYF. CDR3 nucleotides: TGCGCCAGCAGCCAAGTAGAGGCCCCTGGAAACACCATATATTTT.

The rearrangement links TRBV20-1 to TRBJ1-5, with TRBD1 matching 8 bases. V trimming: 3 bases; J trimming: 6 bases; junction bases outside the gene matches: 16. In germline, CDR1 is DFQATT, CDR2 SNEGSKA (reference sequence). The CDR3 extends over 17 amino acids. The CDR3: CSASTGTGLVGSQPQHF. DNA of the CDR3: TGCAGTGCTAGTACCGGGACAGGCTTGGTGGGCTCTCAGCCCCAGCATTTT.

J is TRBJ1-5 and V is TRBV18; D is undetermined. The CDR3 is 14 amino acids. CDR1 and CDR2 (germline): KGHSH, LQKENI. Trimming pared 3 bases from V and 3 bases from J, leaving 9 bases between. CDR3 sequence reads: CASSPLRDNQPQHF. The CDR3 DNA follows: TGTGCCAGCTCACCCCTCCGGGACAATCAGCCCCAGCATTTT.

The CDR3 nucleotides read TGTGCCAGCAGTTTATCGACTAGCGGTAGCTCCTACGAGCAGTACTTC. Its translation is CASSLSTSGSSYEQYF. V gene TRBV28 combines with J gene TRBJ2-7; 9 bases fit TRBD2. This CDR3 has 16 residues. After removal of 1 base from V and 0 bases from J, the junction contained 4 bases not matched to a gene. CDR1 is MDHEN, CDR2 SYDVKM, per germline.

The chain links TRBV5-1 to TRBJ1-5; D call uncertain. Germline V gene sequence: CDR1 SGHRS, CDR2 YFSETQ. V was shortened by 0 bases and J by 6 bases, with 7 bases between the two germline ends. There are 13 residues in the CDR3. The CDR3 nucleotides read TGCGCCAGCAGCTTGGGACGAGGTCAGCCCCAGCATTTT. Its protein product is CASSLGRGQPQHF.

This clone has just a few counts. Here the CDR3 DNA reads TGTGCCAGCAGCTTCGGGACAGGGGGTCTAGGTGAAGCTTTCTTT. It yields the protein CASSFGTGGLGEAFF. The chain is built from TRBV7-9 and TRBJ1-1; 11 positions agree with TRBD1. The germline V gene encodes CDR1 SEHNR and CDR2 FQNEAQ (reference sequence). The CDR3 is made up of 15 amino acids. V gave up 3 bases and J gave up 7 bases; unmatched junction bases: 7.

V and J are TRBV30 and TRBJ2-1; possibly TRBD2 for D (5 bases). V lost 3 bases, J lost 7 bases, and 16 bases lay in between. The CDR3 length is 14 residues. Germline V lookup: CDR1 GTSNPN, CDR2 SVGIG (reference sequence). The CDR3 sequence: CAWREGRRSNEQFF. DNA for the CDR3: TGTGCCTGGAGAGAGGGCCGTCGTAGTAATGAGCAGTTCTTC.

This clone was seen more than once but under ten times. The chain carries TRBV19 and TRBJ1-4; D perhaps matches TRBD1 (6 bases). The CDR3 runs 14 residues. Germline loops: CDR1 LNHDA, CDR2 SQIVND (reference sequence). V was clipped by 6 bases and J by 8 bases, with 16 bases between them. The CDR3: CASSVGGAGEKLFF. The CDR3 bases are TGTGCCAGTAGCGTCGGGGGGGCAGGGGAAAAACTGTTTTTT.

The rearrangement links TRBV13 to TRBJ2-7, with 9 bases lining up with TRBD2. The CDR3 is 16 amino acids. CDR1 is PRHDT and CDR2 is FYEKMQ in the germline V gene (reference sequence). V lost 1 base and J lost 6; bases outside the gene matches: 10. The CDR3 is CASSLVVAGVPSEQYF. Here the CDR3 DNA reads TGTGCCAGCAGCTTAGTCGTAGCGGGAGTACCTTCCGAGCAGTACTTC. Using reference TRBV13 and TRBJ2-7 for the parts outside the CDR3, the full variable domain is AAGVIQSPRHLIKEKRETATLKCYPIPRHDTVYWYQQGPGQDPQFLISFYEKMQSDKGSIPDRFSAQQFSDYHSELNMSSLELGDSALYFCASSLVVAGVPSEQYFGPGTRLTVT.

The V call is TRBV15, the J call TRBJ1-2, with a possible D match to TRBD1 (6 bases). V was trimmed by 0 bases and J by 7 bases, leaving 12 bases between them. The germline V gene encodes CDR1 LNHNV and CDR2 YYDKDF (reference sequence). The CDR3 sequence is 14 residues long. The CDR3: CATSRDETGFGYTF. In DNA form, the CDR3 reads TGTGCCACCAGCAGAGATGAGACAGGTTTTGGCTACACCTTC.

CDR3 residues: CASSYPQGRPSNQPQHF. The CDR3 region has the DNA TGTGCCAGCAGTTACCCGCAGGGTCGTCCTTCTAATCAGCCCCAGCATTTT. The chain is built from TRBV6-2 or TRBV6-3 and TRBJ1-5, with a tentative D call TRBD1 (5 bases). CDR1 is MNHEY, CDR2 SVGEGT, per germline. The CDR3 has 17 residues. Deletions cut 2 bases from V and 4 bases from J, with 18 bases between.